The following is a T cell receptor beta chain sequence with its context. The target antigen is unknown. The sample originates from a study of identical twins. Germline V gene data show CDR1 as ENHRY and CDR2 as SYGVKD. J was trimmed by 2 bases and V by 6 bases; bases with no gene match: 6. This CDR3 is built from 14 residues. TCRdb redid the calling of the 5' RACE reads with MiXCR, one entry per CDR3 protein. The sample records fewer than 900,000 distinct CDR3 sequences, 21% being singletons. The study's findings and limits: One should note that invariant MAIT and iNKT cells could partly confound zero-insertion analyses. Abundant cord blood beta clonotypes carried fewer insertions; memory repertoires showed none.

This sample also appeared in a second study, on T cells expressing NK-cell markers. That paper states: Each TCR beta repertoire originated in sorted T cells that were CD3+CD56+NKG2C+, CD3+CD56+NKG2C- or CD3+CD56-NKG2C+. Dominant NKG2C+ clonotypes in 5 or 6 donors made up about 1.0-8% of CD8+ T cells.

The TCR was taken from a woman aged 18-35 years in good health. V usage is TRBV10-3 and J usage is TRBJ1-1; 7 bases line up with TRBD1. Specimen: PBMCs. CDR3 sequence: CAIRSGTVNTEAFF. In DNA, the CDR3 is TGTGCCATCAGGAGCGGGACAGTTAACACTGAAGCTTTCTTT.